The entry below describes one T cell receptor beta chain. This sample stems from a study of CD8+CD57+ T cells in acquired aplastic anemia. With 4 bases clipped from V and 5 bases from J, the junction kept 6 bases outside the gene matches. CDR1 and CDR2 from the germline V gene are DFQATT and SNEGSKA (reference sequence). The CDR3 has 14 amino acids. The template used for profiling TCR beta VDJ and CDR3 was genomic DNA. TCRdb re-derived calls from the reads in MiXCR, one entry per CDR3 protein. The sample has more than 150,000 distinct CDR3 sequences; less than 50% are singletons. Patients who underwent sequencing had shown CD8+CD57+ cell expansion by flow cytometry.

The rearrangement uses TRBV20-1 and TRBJ2-7; TRBD1 matches at 12 bases. This receptor was obtained from a human donor with aplastic anemia. Material for sequencing was sorted CD4+, CD8+, or CD8+CD57+ T cells (not recorded which) from PBMCs. CDR3 in DNA: TGCAGTGCTATACCCGGGACAGGGGGCGACGAGCAGTACTTC. Protein product: CSAIPGTGGDEQYF.